This note documents a single T cell receptor beta chain sequence. The antigen it recognizes is unknown. No clone much larger than this one lies a single base away; base qualities are absent. This entry belongs to a study of somatic mutations in cytotoxic T cells in rheumatoid arthritis (dated by TCRdb to 2017 to 2019). About the investigation overall: Right after diagnosis and prior to the start of any treatment, more than 25 ml EDTA of peripheral blood was drawn from patients. A FACSAria II or Sony SH800 was used to flow-sort some V beta antibody-stained T-cell populations at nearly 100% purity, and TCRB sequencing was also done on sorted V beta1+ cells. The study asked whether expanded CD8+ T-cell clones in newly diagnosed, untreated rheumatoid arthritis carry somatic mutations, and used TCRB deep sequencing to characterize clonality. A total of 60 to 80 rheumatoid arthritis patients and more than 15 healthy controls underwent TCRB deep sequencing. Median age was essentially the same in the patient group and the control group.

Study-level results and caveats: Rheumatoid arthritis patients and age-matched healthy controls did not significantly differ in CD8+ T-cell clonality. The expanded CD8+ clones had unknown antigen targets, and not appearing in virus-specific databases did not rule out that they were virus-specific. CD8+ clonality increased with age in patients (Spearman r ≈ 0.5) but not in healthy controls. No adjustment for multiple comparisons was made for the slight TRBV07 underrepresentation in patients. In about an eighth of the roughly 65 patients the largest CD8+ clone exceeded 20% of CD8+ cells, and several identical CD8+ TCRB sequences were shared between blood and synovial fluid.

Positive magnetic bead selection on an AutoMACS was used to isolate CD4+ and CD8+ cells, with flow cytometry used to check purity. Initial screening for clonal expansions relied on flow cytometry with a TCR V beta antibody panel, after which sorted CD8+ fractions underwent TCRB deep sequencing for characterization. Peripheral blood mononuclear cells were isolated by Ficoll-Paque PLUS density gradient separation. DNA was extracted from CD4-enriched, CD8-enriched or PBMC samples with Nucleospin Tissue or Tissue XS kits and quantified with a Qubit 2.0 fluorometer. The immunoSEQ assay was applied to genomic DNA for TCRB CDR3 sequencing. The study's processing was this. When patient CD8+ clones exceeding 1% were checked against published virus-specific TCRB sequences, only a few matched. The analyses included only productive TCRB rearrangements. Clonality was expressed as a Shannon entropy-based productive clonality index, with each clone defined by a unique TCRB CDR3 sequence. Repertoire overlap between two samples was calculated from the template counts of each clone relative to total templates per sample. Flow cytometry-measured V-gene usage correlated with V-gene usage from TCRB sequencing, with a Spearman r of about 0.65. TCRdb took this table from immuneACCESS and kept in-frame rearrangements with V and J called. Such tables lack part of the clones; where checked against another copy, unresolved V genes explain under half of the gap, and the rest is unexplained. V and J calls and clone size follow that table, whereas D and trimming were derived from the DNA. Across this sample there are 25,000 to 35,000 clones, with 70% to 90% seen only once. Of the sample, over 9% falls within the top ten clones.

The germline V gene encodes CDR1 SGDLS and CDR2 YYNGEE. V gives up 0 bases and J gives up 5 bases, and the segment between their germline ends measures 11 bases. Its CDR3 holds 14 amino acids, cysteine through phenylalanine. Only the CDR3 DNA stays, 42 bases, in frame from base 1. Sequenced input: CD8+ T cells sorted from blood. Rearrangement joined TRBV9 to TRBJ1-2; no D gene is confidently identified. This clonotype originated in an adult with rheumatoid arthritis. The CDR3: CASSVDGKGYGYTF. The DNA sequence is TGTGCCAGCAGCGTAGACGGGAAGGGATATGGCTACACCTTC. Full variable domain (CDR3 extended with the reference TRBV9 and TRBJ1-2 proteins): DSGVTQTPKHLITATGQRVTLRCSPRSGDLSVYWYQQSLDQGLQFLIQYYNGEERAKGNILERFSAQQFPDLHSELNLSSLELGDSALYFCASSVDGKGYGYTFGSGTRLTVV.